These T cell receptor beta chains were read from a single sample in a study of shared clonotypes between healthy human individuals. Sequenced by immunoSEQ multiplex PCR; TCRdb stores in-frame clones only, minus some. The sample carries 600,000 to 750,000 clones, 90% recorded once. The sequenced material came from memory CD8+ T cells from PBMCs. These receptor sequences come from a man between 18 and 35 years old in good health. Some clones in this sample may be carry-over from other donors' samples. The CDR3 runs from the conserved cysteine through the conserved F or W. The order of the fields is J gene, D gene, clone size, V gene, CDR3 protein, CDR3 DNA. The D gene is left open where the match is weak. Some rows mark clone size as missing; the rest say once, few, many or name a class of expanded clone.

TRBJ1-1	TRBD1	many	TRBV29-1	CSVGTGIGNTEAFF	TGCAGCGTTGGGACAGGGATCGGGAACACTGAAGCTTTCTTT
TRBJ1-5	TRBD1	once	TRBV28	CASSFHGTALNQPQHF	TGTGCCAGCAGTTTCCACGGGACAGCCCTTAATCAGCCCCAGCATTTT
TRBJ1-1	NA	NA	TRBV27	CASSFRIGNTEAFF	TGTGCCAGCAGTTTCAGGATTGGGAACACTGAAGCTTTCTTT
TRBJ1-5	TRBD1	NA	TRBV27	CASSLGQGGAAQHF	TGTGCCAGCAGTTTAGGACAGGGGGGGGCGGCCCAGCATTTT
TRBJ2-2	TRBD2	NA	TRBV5-1	CASSLAVAGGGTGELFF	TGCGCCAGCAGCTTGGCCGTAGCGGGAGGTGGCACCGGGGAGCTGTTTTTT
TRBJ1-5	NA	NA	TRBV28	CASSLWQVRNQPQHF	TGTGCCAGCAGTTTATGGCAGGTTCGCAATCAGCCCCAGCATTTT
TRBJ2-2	TRBD2	NA	TRBV9	CASSVSEPGTSGGDTGELFF	TGTGCCAGCAGCGTTAGCGAACCCGGGACTAGCGGGGGGGACACCGGGGAGCTGTTTTTT
TRBJ2-1	NA	NA	TRBV27	CASSLEEYNEQFF	TGTGCCAGCAGTTTGGAGGAATACAATGAGCAGTTCTTC
TRBJ1-4	NA	NA	TRBV7-9	CASSEGVTHEKLFF	TGTGCCAGCAGCGAAGGAGTTACCCATGAAAAACTGTTTTTT
TRBJ1-1	TRBD1	NA	TRBV30	CAWSSDRVKAFF	TGTGCCTGGAGTTCGGACAGGGTGAAAGCTTTCTTT
TRBJ2-7	NA	NA	TRBV2	CASTTRDKPYEQYF	TGTGCCAGCACCACAAGGGACAAACCCTACGAGCAGTACTTC
TRBJ1-2	TRBD1	NA	TRBV7-6	CASSYTRTGIGYGYTF	TGTGCCAGCAGCTACACAAGGACAGGGATTGGCTATGGCTACACCTTC
TRBJ2-1	NA	NA	TRBV9	CASSVSAGLRNEQFF	TGTGCCAGCAGCGTATCGGCGGGCCTCAGGAATGAGCAGTTCTTC
TRBJ2-5	NA	NA	TRBV7-9	CASSSLEPGETQYF	TGTGCCAGCAGCTCTTTAGAACCCGGGGAGACCCAGTACTTC
TRBJ2-5	TRBD2	NA	TRBV5-1	CASSTSGRAETQYF	TGCGCCAGCAGTACTAGCGGGAGGGCGGAGACCCAGTACTTC
TRBJ1-5	NA	NA	TRBV7-9	CASSFQGYSNQPQHF	TGTGCCAGCAGCTTCCAGGGTTATAGCAATCAGCCCCAGCATTTT
TRBJ1-1	TRBD1	NA	TRBV7-8	CASSLEGGAGTEAFF	TGTGCCAGCAGCTTAGAAGGGGGCGCGGGCACTGAAGCTTTCTTT
TRBJ2-1	NA	NA	TRBV6-5	CASSPSGFGEQFF	TGTGCCAGCAGCCCCTCCGGGTTTGGGGAGCAGTTCTTC
TRBJ1-5	NA	NA	TRBV19	CASSIAAIRSNQPQHF	TGTGCCAGTAGTATAGCGGCGATTAGGAGCAATCAGCCCCAGCATTTT
TRBJ1-3	NA	NA	TRBV10-2	CASRPRDGDTIYF	TGCGCCAGCAGGCCCAGGGACGGGGACACCATATATTTT
TRBJ1-1	NA	NA	TRBV11-2	CASSLVGSRTEAFF	TGTGCCAGCAGCTTAGTAGGGTCCCGGACTGAAGCTTTCTTT
TRBJ1-5	NA	NA	TRBV6-5	CASSTRTGPQHF	TGTGCCAGCAGTACCAGGACGGGGCCCCAGCATTTT
TRBJ1-5	NA	NA	TRBV27	CASSITGIGNQPQHF	TGTGCCAGCAGTATTACAGGGATCGGCAATCAGCCCCAGCATTTT
TRBJ1-3	NA	NA	TRBV7-2	CASSLDRGSGNTIYF	TGTGCCAGCAGCTTAGACCGGGGCTCTGGAAACACCATATATTTT
TRBJ2-5	NA	NA	TRBV28	CASSFQGRPQETQYF	TGTGCCAGCAGTTTTCAAGGGAGGCCCCAAGAGACCCAGTACTTC
TRBJ2-3	NA	NA	TRBV27	CASVTGRTDTQYF	TGTGCCAGTGTTACAGGGCGCACAGATACGCAGTATTTT
TRBJ2-7	NA	NA	TRBV6-1	CASSDMLRWDTATYEQYF	TGTGCCAGCAGTGACATGTTGAGATGGGACACGGCCACCTACGAGCAGTACTTC
TRBJ1-6	NA	NA	TRBV7-9	CASSLEFNGRGPGPLHF	TGTGCCAGCAGCTTAGAATTTAACGGCAGGGGCCCTGGACCCCTCCACTTT
TRBJ1-4	NA	NA	TRBV5-6	CASSFWGFREKLFF	TGTGCCAGCAGCTTCTGGGGGTTTCGTGAAAAACTGTTTTTT
TRBJ1-5	TRBD1	NA	TRBV4-3	CASSQDAGGSNQPQHF	TGCGCCAGCAGCCAAGACGCAGGGGGCAGCAATCAGCCCCAGCATTTT
TRBJ2-7	NA	NA	TRBV7-2	CASSFFTFTYEQYF	TGTGCCAGCAGCTTTTTCACTTTTACCTACGAGCAGTACTTC
TRBJ2-7	NA	NA	TRBV9	CASSSPTPGYEQYF	TGTGCCAGCAGCTCACCAACTCCAGGCTACGAGCAGTACTTC
TRBJ1-1	NA	NA	TRBV9	CASSLRQDPGTEAFF	TGTGCCAGCAGCCTCCGACAGGATCCGGGGACTGAAGCTTTCTTT
TRBJ2-3	NA	NA	TRBV29-1	CSVVPLGDTQYF	TGCAGCGTTGTGCCCCTGGGGGATACGCAGTATTTT
TRBJ1-4	TRBD1	few	TRBV10-3	CAISTGGANEKLFF	TGTGCCATCAGTACAGGGGGGGCTAATGAAAAACTGTTTTTT
TRBJ2-3	TRBD2	NA	TRBV7-9	CASSLKPGLAENTDTQYF	TGTGCCAGCAGCTTGAAGCCGGGACTAGCGGAAAACACAGATACGCAGTATTTT
TRBJ2-2	NA	NA	TRBV6-5	CASRPEAEGGELFF	TGTGCCAGCAGACCCGAGGCCGAGGGCGGGGAGCTGTTTTTT
TRBJ1-2	NA	NA	TRBV9	CASSVGGDRGYTF	TGTGCCAGCAGCGTAGGGGGTGATCGAGGCTACACCTTC
TRBJ2-1	TRBD2	NA	TRBV5-1	CASSLAPGLAGYNEQFF	TGCGCCAGCAGCTTGGCCCCGGGACTAGCGGGGTACAATGAGCAGTTCTTC
TRBJ1-5	TRBD1	NA	TRBV9	CASSPRDSHYSNQPQHF	TGTGCCAGCAGCCCCCGGGACAGTCACTATAGCAATCAGCCCCAGCATTTT
TRBJ2-2	NA	NA	TRBV5-6	CASSPGGTGELFF	TGTGCCAGCAGCCCCGGTGGAACCGGGGAGCTGTTTTTT
TRBJ2-7	NA	NA	TRBV9	CASSPGTPIEQYF	TGTGCCAGCAGTCCAGGTACCCCTATCGAGCAGTACTTC
TRBJ2-7	TRBD2	NA	TRBV29-1	CSVEVLAGDTRGGEQYF	TGCAGCGTTGAAGTTCTAGCGGGAGACACCCGGGGGGGCGAGCAGTACTTC
TRBJ1-2	NA	NA	TRBV7-2	CASSLADSFITSYTF	TGTGCCAGCAGCTTAGCCGACAGCTTCATAACAAGCTACACCTTC
TRBJ2-1	NA	NA	TRBV29-1	CSVEDPWGSYNEQFF	TGCAGCGTTGAGGATCCCTGGGGCTCCTACAATGAGCAGTTCTTC
TRBJ1-3	NA	once	TRBV28	CASALSSGNTIYF	TGTGCCAGCGCCTTGAGCTCTGGAAACACCATATATTTT
TRBJ1-2	NA	once	TRBV7-9	CASSLGGQYGYTF	TGTGCCAGCAGCTTAGGGGGGCAGTATGGCTACACCTTC
TRBJ1-2	NA	NA	TRBV6-1	CASSEGGPYGYTF	TGTGCCAGCAGTGAGGGCGGACCTTATGGCTACACCTTC
TRBJ2-3	TRBD2	NA	TRBV10-3	CAISDPAGGTDTQYF	TGTGCCATCAGTGACCCCGCGGGGGGCACGGATACGCAGTATTTT
TRBJ1-3	NA	NA	TRBV7-9	CASSTPGVGGFSGNTIYF	TGTGCCAGCAGCACGCCAGGGGTAGGAGGGTTCTCTGGAAACACCATATATTTT
TRBJ2-7	TRBD1	NA	TRBV7-9	CASNDYTGQGVSNEQYF	TGTGCCAGCAATGATTATACGGGGCAGGGGGTTAGCAACGAGCAGTACTTC
TRBJ1-1	NA	NA	TRBV2	CASSAIQGTEAFF	TGTGCCAGCAGTGCCATTCAGGGGACTGAAGCTTTCTTT
TRBJ2-1	TRBD2	NA	TRBV7-9	CASRLAGSTSSYNEQFF	TGTGCCAGCAGACTAGCGGGTTCGACCAGCTCCTACAATGAGCAGTTCTTC
TRBJ2-3	TRBD1	NA	TRBV7-9	CASSSGGNTDTQYF	TGTGCCAGCAGCTCAGGGGGAAACACAGATACGCAGTATTTT
TRBJ2-1	TRBD2	NA	TRBV7-9	CASSPPIAGSSYNEQFF	TGTGCCAGCAGCCCCCCGATAGCGGGTAGCTCCTACAATGAGCAGTTCTTC
TRBJ1-2	TRBD1	NA	TRBV6-1	CASSPPRDSQNGYTF	TGTGCCAGCAGTCCCCCCCGGGACAGTCAAAATGGCTACACCTTC
TRBJ2-1	NA	NA	TRBV15	CATKSSYNEQFF	TGTGCCACAAAGAGCTCCTACAATGAGCAGTTCTTC
TRBJ2-7	TRBD2	NA	TRBV19	CASSIDSTSGSYEQYF	TGTGCCAGTAGTATAGATTCGACTAGCGGGAGTTACGAGCAGTACTTC
TRBJ2-5	NA	NA	TRBV20-1	CSALEETQYF	TGCAGTGCGCTCGAAGAGACCCAGTACTTC
TRBJ2-7	NA	NA	TRBV4-2	CASSHHGTPTGYEQYF	TGTGCCAGCAGCCACCACGGGACTCCCACCGGGTACGAGCAGTACTTC